A single T cell receptor (beta chain) is shown here with its context. The data were produced by immunoSEQ multiplex PCR, yet TCRdb's version contains in-frame clones alone and is incomplete. Of fewer than 120,000 clones in the sample, 87% were seen once. This sample is drawn from a study of T cell responses to AZD1222 COVID-19 vaccine. This CDR3 spans 14 amino acids. Germline assignment: CDR1 SGHTS and CDR2 YDEGEE. The V and J ends lost 0 bases and 8 bases respectively, with 14 bases between them. The input for sequencing was peripheral blood, taken on day 0 of AZD1222 vaccination. The sequence came from an adult in good health. The chain links TRBV5-8 to TRBJ1-2, with D perhaps TRBD1 (6 bases). The CDR3: CASSLGRGRRGYTF. CDR3 nucleotide sequence: TGTGCCAGCAGCTTGGGGCGGGGGCGACGAGGCTACACCTTC.